This T cell receptor beta chain was sequenced during a study of T cell clonotyping in hematopoietic cell transplantation. Study-level points and caveats: Broader posttransplant TCR repertoire diversity was predicted by graft donor and pretransplant recipient Inverse Simpson Index values.

Only in-frame clones appear in the TCRdb table, and some are missing; sequencing was by immunoSEQ multiplex PCR. The data show 25,000 to 35,000 clones, with more than 70% seen just once and roughly 6% held by the top ten. To note about this clone: Antigen: not known.

Time point indicated: recipient sample about 28 days before transplant, after cytoreduction. The sequence was obtained from a man in his fifties with myelodysplastic syndrome. Some clones in this sample may be carry-over from other donors' samples. The sample consisted of peripheral blood mononuclear cells, taken before stem cell transplant.

CDR3 loop: CASSLAGGNYGYTF. The DNA for the CDR3 is TGTGCCAGCAGTTTGGCAGGGGGAAACTATGGCTACACCTTC. The V call is TRBV27, the J call TRBJ1-2; 7 nucleotides align to TRBD1. V shed 3 bases, J shed 2 bases, and the junction held 3 bases outside the gene matches. The CDR3 totals 14 residues. CDR1 MNHEY and CDR2 SMNVEV come from the germline V gene (reference sequence).